The entry below describes one TCR beta chain. Trimming stripped 1 base from V and 4 bases from J, with 11 bases between. The CDR3 covers 14 residues. Healthy people donating bone marrow made up the donors. The data originate from a study of cytomegalovirus exposure and HLA in healthy donors. At the level of the study: For the approximately 360 genotyped donors, roughly 80% fell within the Caucasian-associated ancestry cluster.

The PCR ran on 60 Vbeta and 13 Jbeta primers. Only in-frame clones appear in the TCRdb table, and some are missing; sequencing was by immunoSEQ multiplex PCR. Of some 190,000 clones in the sample, roughly 90% were seen once. This receptor was obtained from a woman aged 30 to 39 in good health and CMV-seronegative. The rearrangement uses TRBV5-3 and TRBJ1-1; D is unclear. TRBV5-3 is marked as an open reading frame, function uncertain. Specimen: PBMCs. The CDR3 region is CARSLIRGGTEAFF. For the CDR3, the DNA is TGTGCCAGAAGCTTGATCCGGGGTGGCACTGAAGCTTTCTTT.